Listed below are T cell receptor beta chains from one sample, sequenced in a study of blood T cell repertoires in COVID-19. Sequenced by immunoSEQ multiplex PCR; TCRdb stores in-frame clones only, minus some. The data contain about 140,000 clones, around 78% of them singletons. The sample taken for sequencing was peripheral blood. The source of these receptors is a woman older than 75 with active or convalescent COVID-19. The CDR3 runs from the conserved cysteine through the conserved F or W. The D gene is left open where the match is weak. Clone size, where shown, is once, few, many, or a class for clones that have expanded.

J | V | length | size | D | DNA | CDR3
TRBJ1-6 | TRBV25-1 | 13 | - | TRBD1 | TGTGCCAGCAGTGGGACAGGGGGCGATCCCCTCCACTTT | CASSGTGGDPLHF
TRBJ2-3 | TRBV30 | 12 | once | - | TGTGCCTGGAGTGGAGGGAAAAATACGCAGTATTTT | CAWSGGKNTQYF
TRBJ1-2 | TRBV6-4 | 14 | - | TRBD1 | TGTGCCAGCAGCCGAGGACAGGGTGATTATGGCTACACCTTC | CASSRGQGDYGYTF
TRBJ1-1 | TRBV11-2 | 18 | - | - | TGTGCCAGCAGCTTATACGGGGGAGGTTTCGCGGAACAATCTGGAGCTTTCTTT | CASSLYGGGFAEQSGAFF
TRBJ1-3 | TRBV30 | 14 | - | - | TGTGCCTGGAGTATCGTCGCAGGGGGAAACACCATATATTTT | CAWSIVAGGNTIYF
TRBJ1-1 | TRBV7-8 | 11 | once | - | TGTGCCAGCAGCCCAAGGACTCGGGCTTTCTTT | CASSPRTRAFF
TRBJ1-5 | TRBV28 | 15 | few | - | TGTGCCAGCCTACGGCCACAGGGAAGCAATCAGCCCCAGCATTTT | CASLRPQGSNQPQHF
TRBJ1-2 | TRBV5-3 | 16 | - | TRBD1 | TGTGCCAGAAGCGCCGGGGGACAGGGGGAATTGGATGGCTACACCTTC | CARSAGGQGELDGYTF
TRBJ1-1 | TRBV7-8 | 14 | - | TRBD1 | TGTGCCAGCAGCCGGACAGGGGTGGGCACTGAAGCTTTCTTT | CASSRTGVGTEAFF
TRBJ1-5 | TRBV5-1 | 20 | - | - | TGCGCCAGCAGCTTGAAGTTCCGCGCGGCGGGGGTATATAGCAATCAGCCCCAGCATTTT | CASSLKFRAAGVYSNQPQHF
TRBJ1-4 | TRBV9 | 16 | - | TRBD1 | TGTGCCAGCAGCGGGGGACAGGGTACAACTAATGAAAAACTGTTTTTT | CASSGGQGTTNEKLFF
TRBJ1-1 | TRBV5-1 | 17 | - | TRBD1 | TGCGCCAGCAGCTATACCCCGGGACAGGCTATGAACACTGAAGCTTTCTTT | CASSYTPGQAMNTEAFF
TRBJ1-4 | TRBV5-1 | 16 | - | TRBD1 | TGCGCCAGCAGCTTGGGGGACAGGGGGCTAAGTGAAAAACTGTTTTTT | CASSLGDRGLSEKLFF
TRBJ2-5 | TRBV19 | 15 | - | TRBD1 | TGTGCCAGTAGCCCGTGGGGACAGGGGCAAGAGACCCAGTACTTC | CASSPWGQGQETQYF
TRBJ2-2 | TRBV7-2 | 16 | - | TRBD2 | TGTGCCAGCAGCTTAGATGGCGGGGGGGCCACCGGGGAGCTGTTTTTT | CASSLDGGGATGELFF
TRBJ1-1 | TRBV27 | 14 | - | TRBD1 | TGTGCCAGCAGTTTATCGAGACAGGGCACTGAAGCTTTCTTT | CASSLSRQGTEAFF
TRBJ2-5 | TRBV11-3 | 15 | - | - | TGTGCCAGCAGCTTAGATGCCCACACACAAGAGACCCAGTACTTC | CASSLDAHTQETQYF
TRBJ1-2 | TRBV15 | 14 | - | TRBD1 | TGTGCCACCAGCGGATGGGGACAGAACTATGGCTACACCTTC | CATSGWGQNYGYTF
TRBJ1-1 | TRBV9 | 13 | few | - | TGTGCCAGCAGCGGGTCAGCGGGCGCTGAAGCTTTCTTT | CASSGSAGAEAFF
TRBJ1-2 | TRBV6-5 | 15 | once | - | TGTGCCAGCAGTCATATATCTCATTCAGGGCCGGGCTACACCTTC | CASSHISHSGPGYTF
TRBJ1-2 | TRBV7-9 | 15 | - | TRBD1 | TGTGCCAGCAGCAAACCCGTGGGGACAGGGGATGGCTACACCTTC | CASSKPVGTGDGYTF
TRBJ1-2 | TRBV19 | 14 | - | TRBD1 | TGTGCCAGTAGTTCCCAGGGGGGCTATATCGGCTACACCTTC | CASSSQGGYIGYTF
TRBJ1-2 | TRBV6-5 | 15 | - | TRBD1 | TGTGCCAGCAGGGACAGGGGGCAACTGGTCTATGGCTACACCTTC | CASRDRGQLVYGYTF
TRBJ2-2 | TRBV7-3 | 15 | - | - | TGTGCCAGCAGCTTGACGGCTCGAGGCTCCGGGGAGCTGTTTTTT | CASSLTARGSGELFF
TRBJ1-5 | TRBV5-1 | 19 | - | TRBD1 | TGCGCCAGCAGCTTTTTCCAGGACAGGCTCATCAGGGAGAATCAGCCCCAGCATTTT | CASSFFQDRLIRENQPQHF
TRBJ1-1 | TRBV7-2 | 11 | - | - | TGTGCCAGCAGCTTATATACTGAAGCTTTCTTT | CASSLYTEAFF
TRBJ1-5 | TRBV6-5 | 14 | - | TRBD1 | TGTGCCAGCAGTTCGACAGGGGGGAATCAGCCCCAGCATTTT | CASSSTGGNQPQHF
TRBJ1-5 | TRBV6-6 | 15 | - | TRBD1 | TGTGCCAGCAGTTACCGAGACAGGGTAGCTCAGCCCCAGCATTTT | CASSYRDRVAQPQHF
TRBJ2-7 | TRBV4-3 | 15 | - | TRBD1 | TGCGCCAGCAGCCAAGGACAGGGGCAATACTACGAACAGTACTTC | CASSQGQGQYYEQYF
TRBJ2-5 | TRBV5-1 | 13 | - | - | TGCGCCAGCAGCCCGGGGGTGGGAGAGACCCAGTACTTC | CASSPGVGETQYF
TRBJ2-3 | TRBV12-3/TRBV12-4 | 12 | once | TRBD2 | TGTGCCAGCAGTTCTAGCGGAAGGGGGCAGTATTTT | CASSSSGRGQYF
TRBJ1-5 | TRBV18 | 13 | once | - | TGTGCCAGCTCAACAAATAGCAATCAGCCCCAGCATTTT | CASSTNSNQPQHF
TRBJ1-3 | TRBV30 | 15 | - | TRBD1 | TGTGCCTGGAGTGGGCAGGGGGCATTTGGAAACACCATATATTTT | CAWSGQGAFGNTIYF
TRBJ2-2 | TRBV4-3 | 17 | - | TRBD2 | TGCGCCAGCAGCCAAGGATCGGGGGGGCCGAACACCGGGGAGCTGTTTTTT | CASSQGSGGPNTGELFF
TRBJ2-1 | TRBV5-4 | 12 | - | - | TGTGCCAGCAGCTTGGTCGAGAAGGAGCAGTTCTTC | CASSLVEKEQFF
TRBJ1-1 | TRBV14 | 13 | - | - | TGTGCCAGCAGCGTCGGGGGGAACACTGAAGCTTTCTTT | CASSVGGNTEAFF
TRBJ1-4 | TRBV12-2 | 18 | - | - | TGTGCAAGTCGCTTAAGTAAATTATCGGGACAGGATAATGAAAAACTGTTTTTT | CASRLSKLSGQDNEKLFF
TRBJ2-3 | TRBV24-1 | 15 | - | - | TGTGCCACCAGTGACCCGACACGAAGCACAGATACGCAGTATTTT | CATSDPTRSTDTQYF
TRBJ2-7 | TRBV6-9 | 19 | - | - | TGTGCCAGCAGTTTTCCCTCCCGGACAGGAAGGACTATCTCCTACGAGCAGTACTTC | CASSFPSRTGRTISYEQYF
TRBJ1-2 | TRBV6-2/TRBV6-3 | 15 | - | TRBD1 | TGTGCCAGCAGTTACTCGACAGGGGTTGGTGACGGCTACACCTTC | CASSYSTGVGDGYTF
TRBJ1-6 | TRBV5-6 | 15 | few | TRBD1 | TGTGCCAGCAGCCCAAACACAGGGGGGAATTCACCCCTCCACTTT | CASSPNTGGNSPLHF
TRBJ1-2 | TRBV6-5 | 13 | - | TRBD1 | TGTGCCAGCACAGACAGGGTCGGCTATGGCTACACCTTC | CASTDRVGYGYTF